This entry concerns a single T cell receptor (beta chain). Its specificity is not known. This specimen belongs to a study of T cell clonotyping in hematopoietic cell transplantation. Study-level background: Recipient samples before transplant were obtained post-cytoreduction.

Time point defined: recipient sample about 28 days before transplant, after cytoreduction. Samples: about 28 days before transplant, then days 30, 100 and 180 after. The CDR3 totals 12 residues. Germline loops: CDR1 MNHNY, CDR2 SVGAGI (reference sequence). Trimming cost V 4 bases and J 4 bases, with 5 bases left between them. Repertoires were generated with immunoSEQ multiplex PCR, while TCRdb's copy carries only in-frame clones and drops some. The data show about 5,100 clones, around 30% seen once. The study's findings and limits: Without cell sorting, CD4 versus CD8 contributions remain unresolved. Few recipient clonotypes overlapped donors; over 97% were de novo at given depth.

Sample: peripheral blood mononuclear cells, taken before stem cell transplant. The TCR sequence derives from a man in his fifties or sixties with myelofibrosis. Some clones in this sample may be carry-over from other donors' samples. The gene calls are TRBV6-6 and TRBJ1-3; unclear D gene. This CDR3 is CASSLKGNTIYF. The CDR3 coding sequence is TGTGCCAGCAGTTTGAAGGGAAACACCATATATTTT.